One and the same sample provided the 12 T cell receptor beta chains below, sequenced in a study of OX40 agonist ivuxolimab in advanced cancers. The receptor library was made with the immunoSEQ multiplex PCR assay. TCRdb holds this immuneACCESS table with in-frame rearrangements only. Some clones are missing; in checked studies, unresolved V genes explain under half, and the rest has no known cause. A total of tens of thousands of clones appear in this sample, around 89% of them only once. The ten largest clones capture 31% of the sample. The specimen was CD4+ or CD8+ T cells sorted from blood, collected in a trial of the OX40 agonist ivuxolimab. The receptors shown here come from an adult with an advanced solid tumor such as melanoma, head and neck, liver or kidney cancer.

V is TRBV4-1 and J is TRBJ2-1; D is unresolved. The ends were cut back, 4 bases at V and 6 bases at J, with 16 bases in the middle. CDR3 length: 15 amino acids. Germline V gene lookup returns CDR1 MGHRA and CDR2 YSYEKL. The CDR3 here is CASSLLDVEGNEQFF. CDR3 bases: TGCGCCAGCAGCCTCCTGGACGTAGAAGGCAATGAGCAGTTCTTC.

The V call is TRBV10-3, the J call TRBJ2-5; maybe TRBD1 (5 bases). The germline V gene has CDR1 ENHRY and CDR2 SYGVKD. The germline V and J ends were trimmed by 4 bases and 1 base, with 16 bases remaining between them. The CDR3 length is 16 residues. The CDR3 DNA is TGTGCCATCAGTGGGGATACAGGTGACCCCCAAGAGACCCAGTACTTC. The encoded protein is CAISGDTGDPQETQYF.

The genes are TRBV14 and TRBJ1-1, with D uncertain. Trimming took 1 base from V and 3 from J, leaving 21 bases between them. Germline CDR1 is SGHDN and CDR2 is FVKESK. The CDR3 length is 18 residues. CDR3: CASSQGPQSPIGYTEAFF. The CDR3 region has the DNA TGTGCCAGCAGCCAAGGTCCCCAAAGCCCGATAGGGTACACTGAAGCTTTCTTT. Full variable domain (missing parts from reference TRBV14 and TRBJ1-1): EAGVTQFPSHSVIEKGQTVTLRCDPISGHDNLYWYRRVMGKEIKFLLHFVKESKQDESGMPNNRFLAERTGGTYSTLKVQPAELEDSGVYFCASSQGPQSPIGYTEAFFGQGTRLTVV.

V and J are TRBV29-1 and TRBJ2-5; the match to TRBD2 covers 7 bases. The V gene end was trimmed by 4 bases and the J gene end by 5 bases; junction bases not matched to a gene: 7. CDR3 length equals 13 residues. Per germline, CDR1 SQVTM and CDR2 ANQGSEA. The CDR3: CSVVSGGWETQYF. CDR3 DNA: TGCAGCGTTGTTTCGGGAGGCTGGGAGACCCAGTACTTC.

The J gene is TRBJ2-7, the V gene TRBV7-9; D unresolved. This CDR3 is 14 amino acids long. V was trimmed by 2 bases and J by 7 bases, leaving 15 bases between them. The germline V gene has CDR1 SEHNR and CDR2 FQNEAQ (reference sequence). CDR3 sequence (DNA): TGTGCCAGCAGCTTATACGCTGATCTGGGTGAGCAGTACTTC. Its translation: CASSLYADLGEQYF.

The chain joins TRBV19 to TRBJ2-1; D is undetermined. Germline-derived CDR1 and CDR2 are LNHDA and SQIVND (reference sequence). Trimming took 3 bases from V and 0 from J, leaving 9 bases between them. The length of the CDR3 is 15 residues. The CDR3 nucleotides read TGTGCCAGTAGTATTTTGGCTACCTCCTACAATGAGCAGTTCTTC. This encodes CASSILATSYNEQFF.

This chain joins TRBV4-1 and TRBJ1-1; possibly TRBD1 for D (6 bases). This CDR3 has 15 residues. Germline CDR1 is MGHRA and CDR2 is YSYEKL. Trimming removed 1 base at V and 0 bases at J, with 9 bases between. The CDR3 here is CASSQATGLNTEAFF. The CDR3 DNA reads as TGCGCCAGCAGCCAAGCGACAGGATTGAACACTGAAGCTTTCTTT.

The CDR3 DNA reads TGTGCCAGCAGCCACGGGGTGTACTTTGGCTACACCTTC. It codes for CASSHGVYFGYTF. V gene TRBV6-5 combines with J gene TRBJ1-2; no reliable D call. CDR3 size: 13 residues. V was cut by 6 bases and J by 7 bases, with 15 bases left in between. Looked up from germline, CDR1 is MNHEY and CDR2 is SVGAGI.

Here the CDR3 reads CASSPGQTYEQYF. CDR3 DNA sequence: TGTGCCAGCAGCCCCGGACAAACCTACGAGCAGTACTTC. This rearrangement joins TRBV6-5 to TRBJ2-7; the D gene is possibly TRBD1 (5 bases). Trimming cost V 6 bases and J 2 bases, with 11 bases left between them. This CDR3 has 13 residues. The germline gives CDR1 MNHEY, CDR2 SVGAGI.

This clone was recorded once. The V gene is TRBV6-6, the J gene TRBJ2-7; TRBD1 matches 9 bases. Germline V gene data show CDR1 as MNHNY and CDR2 as SVGAGI (reference sequence). This CDR3 spans 14 amino acids. V was pared by 4 bases and J by 5 bases, with 6 bases of the junction left unmatched. CDR3 loop: CASSLGQGSHEQYF. CDR3 sequence (DNA): TGTGCCAGCAGTTTGGGACAGGGATCCCACGAGCAGTACTTC.

The chain has TRBV5-1 and TRBJ2-2; unclear D gene. Trimming removed 0 bases from V and 7 bases from J, with 4 bases in between. This CDR3 is built from 12 residues. Germline lookup yields CDR1 SGHRS and CDR2 YFSETQ. The DNA of the CDR3 is TGCGCCAGCAGCTTGGGTAGCGGGGAGCTGTTTTTT. It translates to CASSLGSGELFF.

The chain is built from TRBV11-1 and TRBJ2-7; 7 bases agree with TRBD2. Germline V CDR1 and CDR2: SGHAT, FQDESV (reference sequence). The CDR3 has 14 amino acids. The junction had 7 bases not matched to a gene; V was cut back by 5 bases and J by 3 bases. CDR3 sequence (DNA): TGTGCCAGCAGCCCCGGGGCGGGAGACTACGAGCAGTACTTC. It translates to CASSPGAGDYEQYF.